Ten or more counts support the clone carrying this TCR beta chain. The data originate from a study of T-cell memory formation after mild COVID-19. The CDR3 sequence is 14 residues long. J was trimmed by 1 base and V by 4 bases; bases with no gene match: 3. Germline-derived CDR1 and CDR2 are SEHNR and FQNEAQ (reference sequence). TCRdb reprocessed the 5' RACE reads via MiXCR and lists one record per CDR3 protein. The repertoire holds roughly 250,000 distinct CDR3 sequences, with around 17% as singletons. This TCR came from a man between 18 and 35 years old who had mild COVID-19 (a few samples of this study predate the infection). Cell type and time point are not known. V and J are TRBV7-9 and TRBJ1-1; 7 bases are a match to TRBD1. Sequences were obtained from PBMCs or a T cell subset sorted from them (not recorded which). CDR3 bases: TGTGCCAGCAGCTACAGGGGTGAGAACACTGAAGCTTTCTTT. This translates into CASSYRGENTEAFF.